This is a list of T cell receptor beta chains from one sample in a study of blood T cell repertoires in COVID-19. Repertoires were generated with immunoSEQ multiplex PCR, while TCRdb's copy carries only in-frame clones and drops some. The sample lists hundreds of thousands of clones; roughly 88% were seen once. Specimen: peripheral blood. The receptor set was obtained from a human donor in a cohort sampled during active COVID-19. The CDR3 runs from the conserved cysteine through the conserved F or W. The order of the fields is D gene, J gene, clone size, V gene, CDR3 protein, CDR3 DNA. A D gene is named only where the DNA matches it firmly. Clone size is stated in some rows and not others, as once, few, many or a class when expanded.

d_call: NA; j_call: TRBJ2-7; clone_size: NA; v_call: TRBV20-1; cdr3_aa: CSATGAYEQYF; cdr3_nt: TGCAGTGCGACGGGGGCCTACGAGCAGTACTTC
d_call: NA; j_call: TRBJ2-1; clone_size: NA; v_call: TRBV6-5; cdr3_aa: CASSSTGTKYNEQFF; cdr3_nt: TGTGCCAGCAGCAGTACCGGGACAAAGTACAATGAGCAGTTCTTC
d_call: NA; j_call: TRBJ1-5; clone_size: NA; v_call: TRBV5-5; cdr3_aa: CASSLIGGEGNQPQHF; cdr3_nt: TGTGCCAGCAGCTTGATTGGGGGCGAGGGCAATCAGCCCCAGCATTTT
d_call: NA; j_call: TRBJ2-7; clone_size: NA; v_call: TRBV3-1/TRBV3-2; cdr3_aa: CASSQTPGYGATSYEQYF; cdr3_nt: TGTGCCAGCAGCCAAACCCCCGGATATGGGGCGACCTCCTACGAGCAGTACTTC
d_call: NA; j_call: TRBJ2-7; clone_size: NA; v_call: TRBV18; cdr3_aa: CASSASSLDRTSYEQYF; cdr3_nt: TGTGCCAGCTCAGCATCCTCGCTCGACAGGACCTCCTACGAGCAGTACTTC
d_call: TRBD1; j_call: TRBJ1-1; clone_size: NA; v_call: TRBV6-5; cdr3_aa: CASIRQGAGTEAFF; cdr3_nt: TGTGCCAGCATCCGACAGGGGGCAGGCACTGAAGCTTTCTTT
d_call: TRBD1; j_call: TRBJ1-1; clone_size: NA; v_call: TRBV13; cdr3_aa: CASSGAGTVNTEAFF; cdr3_nt: TGTGCCAGCAGCGGAGCCGGGACAGTGAACACTGAAGCTTTCTTT
d_call: NA; j_call: TRBJ2-7; clone_size: NA; v_call: TRBV3-1/TRBV3-2; cdr3_aa: CASSQFESGAYEQYF; cdr3_nt: TGTGCCAGCAGCCAATTTGAGTCCGGGGCCTACGAGCAGTACTTC
d_call: NA; j_call: TRBJ2-7; clone_size: once; v_call: TRBV11-2; cdr3_aa: CASSPGFVNEQYF; cdr3_nt: TGTGCCAGCAGCCCAGGGTTCGTTAACGAGCAGTACTTC
d_call: NA; j_call: TRBJ2-5; clone_size: NA; v_call: TRBV3-1/TRBV3-2; cdr3_aa: CASSPAGGRGTQYF; cdr3_nt: TGTGCCAGCAGCCCCGCAGGAGGGCGTGGGACCCAGTACTTC
d_call: TRBD1; j_call: TRBJ1-1; clone_size: NA; v_call: TRBV10-3; cdr3_aa: CAIRAGQRNTEAFF; cdr3_nt: TGTGCCATCAGGGCGGGACAGCGGAACACTGAAGCTTTCTTT
d_call: NA; j_call: TRBJ1-1; clone_size: few; v_call: TRBV6-5; cdr3_aa: CASRVGHMNTEAFF; cdr3_nt: TGTGCCAGCAGGGTGGGACACATGAACACTGAAGCTTTCTTT
d_call: TRBD1; j_call: TRBJ2-7; clone_size: NA; v_call: TRBV6-7; cdr3_aa: CASSCRQGTPTEQYF; cdr3_nt: TGTGCCAGCAGTTGTAGACAGGGGACTCCTACGGAGCAGTACTTC
d_call: TRBD1; j_call: TRBJ1-5; clone_size: NA; v_call: TRBV6-4; cdr3_aa: CASLRTGWVDQPQHF; cdr3_nt: TGTGCCAGCCTTCGGACAGGGTGGGTGGATCAGCCCCAGCATTTT
d_call: TRBD2; j_call: TRBJ2-7; clone_size: NA; v_call: TRBV4-2; cdr3_aa: CASSPRTSKAYEQYF; cdr3_nt: TGTGCCAGCAGCCCCAGGACTAGTAAGGCCTACGAGCAGTACTTC
d_call: NA; j_call: TRBJ1-5; clone_size: NA; v_call: TRBV19; cdr3_aa: CASSMRTANQPQHF; cdr3_nt: TGTGCCAGTAGTATGAGGACAGCAAATCAGCCCCAGCATTTT
d_call: NA; j_call: TRBJ2-3; clone_size: NA; v_call: TRBV4-3; cdr3_aa: CASSQDLVRTDTQYF; cdr3_nt: TGCGCCAGCAGCCAAGATCTTGTGAGAACAGATACGCAGTATTTT
d_call: NA; j_call: TRBJ1-4; clone_size: NA; v_call: TRBV7-3; cdr3_aa: CASSLNGGTNEKLFF; cdr3_nt: TGTGCCAGCAGCTTAAACGGGGGAACTAATGAAAAACTGTTTTTT
d_call: NA; j_call: TRBJ2-2; clone_size: NA; v_call: TRBV4-3; cdr3_aa: CASSPPNTGELFF; cdr3_nt: TGCGCCAGCAGCCCTCCGAACACCGGGGAGCTGTTTTTT
d_call: NA; j_call: TRBJ2-3; clone_size: NA; v_call: TRBV7-3; cdr3_aa: CASSLGGAQDTQYF; cdr3_nt: TGTGCCAGCAGCTTAGGGGGGGCGCAGGATACGCAGTATTTT
d_call: NA; j_call: TRBJ2-7; clone_size: NA; v_call: TRBV7-3; cdr3_aa: CASAPQADSYEQYF; cdr3_nt: TGTGCCAGCGCCCCACAAGCGGACTCCTACGAGCAGTACTTC
d_call: TRBD2; j_call: TRBJ2-7; clone_size: NA; v_call: TRBV11-2; cdr3_aa: CASSLGGGLYSYEQYF; cdr3_nt: TGTGCCAGCAGCTTAGGCGGGGGGCTTTACTCCTACGAGCAGTACTTC
d_call: TRBD1; j_call: TRBJ2-7; clone_size: NA; v_call: TRBV6-5; cdr3_aa: CASSYHGQDFSYEQYF; cdr3_nt: TGTGCCAGCAGTTACCACGGACAGGACTTCTCCTACGAGCAGTACTTC
d_call: TRBD1; j_call: TRBJ1-1; clone_size: NA; v_call: TRBV5-8; cdr3_aa: CASSPGQGTRNTEAFF; cdr3_nt: TGTGCCAGCAGCCCAGGACAGGGGACGCGAAACACTGAAGCTTTCTTT
d_call: NA; j_call: TRBJ1-2; clone_size: NA; v_call: TRBV7-3; cdr3_aa: CASSFQGSHTGYTF; cdr3_nt: TGTGCCAGCAGCTTTCAGGGTTCTCACACCGGCTACACCTTC
d_call: TRBD2; j_call: TRBJ2-7; clone_size: NA; v_call: TRBV5-5; cdr3_aa: CASSFGLAGGEQYF; cdr3_nt: TGTGCCAGCAGCTTCGGACTAGCGGGAGGCGAGCAGTACTTC
d_call: NA; j_call: TRBJ1-1; clone_size: NA; v_call: TRBV6-2/TRBV6-3; cdr3_aa: CASSNPRGGSTEAFF; cdr3_nt: TGTGCCAGCAGTAACCCCAGGGGAGGGAGCACTGAAGCTTTCTTT
d_call: NA; j_call: TRBJ2-3; clone_size: NA; v_call: TRBV4-3; cdr3_aa: CASSQGGQRSTDTQYF; cdr3_nt: TGCGCCAGCAGCCAAGGAGGCCAACGAAGCACAGATACGCAGTATTTT
d_call: TRBD2; j_call: TRBJ2-7; clone_size: NA; v_call: TRBV11-3; cdr3_aa: CAEGLAGNSYEQYF; cdr3_nt: TGTGCCGAGGGATTAGCGGGCAACTCCTACGAGCAGTACTTC
d_call: TRBD1; j_call: TRBJ1-1; clone_size: NA; v_call: TRBV11-3; cdr3_aa: CASSSSRGQNTEAFF; cdr3_nt: TGTGCCAGCAGCTCTTCCAGGGGGCAAAACACTGAAGCTTTCTTT
d_call: TRBD1; j_call: TRBJ1-1; clone_size: NA; v_call: TRBV2; cdr3_aa: CASSEGNRGSTEAFF; cdr3_nt: TGTGCCAGCAGTGAGGGAAACAGGGGCAGCACTGAAGCTTTCTTT
d_call: TRBD2; j_call: TRBJ2-7; clone_size: once; v_call: TRBV6-5; cdr3_aa: CASSYGRGEQYF; cdr3_nt: TGTGCCAGCAGTTACGGGAGGGGAGAGCAGTACTTC
d_call: TRBD2; j_call: TRBJ2-7; clone_size: NA; v_call: TRBV2; cdr3_aa: CATRVVGEGPYEQYF; cdr3_nt: TGTGCCACCAGGGTGGTCGGGGAGGGCCCCTACGAGCAGTACTTC
d_call: TRBD2; j_call: TRBJ2-7; clone_size: NA; v_call: TRBV4-3; cdr3_aa: CASSQRGGWDEQYF; cdr3_nt: TGCGCCAGCAGCCAGCGGGGGGGGTGGGACGAGCAGTACTTC
d_call: NA; j_call: TRBJ2-7; clone_size: once; v_call: TRBV2; cdr3_aa: CASIAVNTYEQYF; cdr3_nt: TGTGCCAGCATAGCGGTTAATACCTACGAGCAGTACTTC
d_call: NA; j_call: TRBJ1-1; clone_size: NA; v_call: TRBV7-2; cdr3_aa: CASSLGAPVTEAFF; cdr3_nt: TGTGCCAGCAGCTTAGGGGCCCCGGTTACAGAAGCTTTCTTT
d_call: NA; j_call: TRBJ2-7; clone_size: NA; v_call: TRBV6-1; cdr3_aa: CASSEARDWTYEQYF; cdr3_nt: TGTGCCAGCAGTGAAGCGCGGGATTGGACCTACGAGCAGTACTTC
d_call: TRBD2; j_call: TRBJ2-5; clone_size: NA; v_call: TRBV20-1; cdr3_aa: CSASPALAGGTQYF; cdr3_nt: TGCAGTGCTAGTCCGGCTCTAGCGGGGGGGACCCAGTACTTC
d_call: NA; j_call: TRBJ1-5; clone_size: NA; v_call: TRBV28; cdr3_aa: CASSRAGNQPQHF; cdr3_nt: TGTGCCAGCAGTCGGGCAGGGAATCAGCCCCAGCATTTT
d_call: TRBD1; j_call: TRBJ2-7; clone_size: NA; v_call: TRBV7-9; cdr3_aa: CASSFPKYRGSYEQYF; cdr3_nt: TGTGCCAGCAGCTTTCCCAAATACAGGGGCTCCTACGAGCAGTACTTC
d_call: TRBD1; j_call: TRBJ2-7; clone_size: NA; v_call: TRBV19; cdr3_aa: CASRGQDRDHEQYF; cdr3_nt: TGTGCCAGTAGGGGCCAGGACAGGGACCACGAGCAGTACTTC
d_call: NA; j_call: TRBJ1-6; clone_size: NA; v_call: TRBV7-9; cdr3_aa: CASSPPGTRDSPLHF; cdr3_nt: TGTGCCAGCAGCCCTCCTGGAACGAGGGATTCACCCCTCCACTTT
d_call: TRBD2; j_call: TRBJ2-7; clone_size: NA; v_call: TRBV9; cdr3_aa: CASSDGTTTTYEQYF; cdr3_nt: TGTGCCAGTTCCGACGGGACTACCACCACCTACGAGCAGTACTTC
d_call: TRBD1; j_call: TRBJ2-7; clone_size: NA; v_call: TRBV18; cdr3_aa: CASSRDRNSYEQYF; cdr3_nt: TGTGCCAGCTCACGGGACAGGAACTCCTACGAGCAGTACTTC
d_call: NA; j_call: TRBJ1-1; clone_size: NA; v_call: TRBV7-3; cdr3_aa: CASSSRHPNTEAFF; cdr3_nt: TGTGCCAGCAGCTCCCGACACCCTAACACTGAAGCTTTCTTT
d_call: NA; j_call: TRBJ1-1; clone_size: NA; v_call: TRBV11-2; cdr3_aa: CASSLVEGGTEAFF; cdr3_nt: TGTGCCAGCAGCTTAGTTGAGGGTGGAACTGAAGCTTTCTTT
d_call: NA; j_call: TRBJ1-2; clone_size: few; v_call: TRBV30; cdr3_aa: CAADRLYYGYTF; cdr3_nt: TGTGCAGCGGACCGTCTCTATTATGGCTACACCTTC
d_call: TRBD1; j_call: TRBJ2-7; clone_size: NA; v_call: TRBV5-1; cdr3_aa: CASYTGTASYEQYF; cdr3_nt: TGCGCGAGCTATACCGGGACAGCTTCCTACGAGCAGTACTTC
d_call: NA; j_call: TRBJ2-7; clone_size: NA; v_call: TRBV18; cdr3_aa: CASSPPGTNLEQYF; cdr3_nt: TGTGCCAGCTCACCTCCTGGGACAAATTTAGAGCAGTACTTC
d_call: NA; j_call: TRBJ2-3; clone_size: NA; v_call: TRBV2; cdr3_aa: CASSSGQGLANTQYF; cdr3_nt: TGTGCCAGCAGCTCGGGGCAGGGGCTTGCGAATACGCAGTATTTT
d_call: NA; j_call: TRBJ1-5; clone_size: NA; v_call: TRBV28; cdr3_aa: CASSLPYGGSNQPQHF; cdr3_nt: TGTGCCAGCAGTTTGCCCTATGGAGGGAGCAATCAGCCCCAGCATTTT
d_call: TRBD1; j_call: TRBJ1-6; clone_size: NA; v_call: TRBV28; cdr3_aa: CASSLAGTGHSPLHF; cdr3_nt: TGTGCCAGCAGCCTAGCCGGGACAGGGCATTCACCCCTCCACTTT